This T cell receptor beta chain was sequenced in a study of glioma-infiltrating T cells after dendritic cell vaccination. Patients had residual fresh-frozen tumor tissue and more than two years of survival data. Germline loops: CDR1 SEHNR, CDR2 FQNEAQ (reference sequence). The CDR3 has 13 residues. The germline V and J ends were trimmed by 0 bases and 8 bases, with 10 bases remaining between them. Only a few counts were recorded for this clone. TCRB CDR3 was amplified from 2 ug genomic DNA or less. Using immunoSEQ multiplex PCR, the repertoire was profiled, and TCRdb retains in-frame clones only, with some absent. The sample records around 73,000 clones, roughly 80% being singletons.

This TCR was recovered from a human donor with glioblastoma. Here the sequenced sample was blood, taken before dendritic cell vaccination. This chain joins TRBV7-9 and TRBJ1-2; D call uncertain. The CDR3 DNA sequence: TGTGCCAGCAGCTTAGCTGAGGGTTACGGCTACACCTTC. It is translated as CASSLAEGYGYTF.